The 6 T cell receptor beta chains presented below share a single source sample, sequenced in a study of cytomegalovirus exposure and HLA in healthy donors (dated 2017 in TCRdb). Libraries came from the immunoSEQ multiplex PCR assay. For the multiplex PCR, a mixture combining 60 forward primers for TCR Vbeta segments and 13 reverse primers for TCR Jbeta segments was used. TCRdb provides this immuneACCESS table in a form limited to in-frame rearrangements. Some clones are lacking; in checked studies, under half of them reflect an unresolved V gene, and why the rest are absent is not known. The sample table records 110,000 or so clones; around 76% of these occur just once. The ten largest clones capture approximately 12% of the sample. Material: PBMCs. These receptors came from a woman aged 40-49 years in good health and CMV-seropositive.

The V gene is TRBV5-4, the J gene TRBJ2-3, with a weak D call TRBD2 (7 bases). Germline values: CDR1 SGHNT, CDR2 YYREEE (reference sequence). Trimming took 0 bases from V and 2 from J, leaving 16 bases between them. This CDR3 contains 17 residues. The CDR3 reads CASSLGGAGESTDTQYF. CDR3 DNA sequence: TGTGCCAGCAGCTTGGGGGGGGCGGGGGAGTCCACAGATACGCAGTATTTT. The entire variable domain, with the rest obtained from reference TRBV5-4 and TRBJ2-3, is as follows: ETGVTQSPTHLIKTRGQQVTLRCSSQSGHNTVSWYQQALGQGPQFIFQYYREEENGRGNFPPRFSGLQFPNYSSELNVNALELDDSALYLCASSLGGAGESTDTQYFGPGTRLTVL.

This chain connects TRBV5-1 to TRBJ1-5; 8 nucleotides line up with TRBD1. The V gene end was trimmed by 5 bases and the J gene end by 5 bases; junction bases not matched to a gene: 6. This CDR3 is 14 amino acids long. Germline values: CDR1 SGHRS, CDR2 YFSETQ. The CDR3 here is CASRPGTGDQPQHF. The CDR3 coding sequence is TGCGCCAGCAGGCCCGGGACAGGAGATCAGCCCCAGCATTTT. Variable domain in full (rest from reference TRBV5-1 and TRBJ1-5): KAGVTQTPRYLIKTRGQQVTLSCSPISGHRSVSWYQQTPGQGLQFLFEYFSETQRNKGNFPGRFSGRQFSNSRSEMNVSTLELGDSALYLCASRPGTGDQPQHFGDGTRLSIL.

This sequence joins TRBV7-6 and TRBJ1-1; 7 bases map to TRBD1. The CDR3 length is 14 residues. Germline V gives CDR1 SGHVS, CDR2 FNYEAQ. Trimming took 3 bases from V and 4 from J; bases not matched to a gene: 5. The CDR3 reads CASSFGGGVTEAFF. The CDR3, as DNA: TGTGCCAGCAGCTTCGGAGGGGGCGTCACTGAAGCTTTCTTT.

The V and J genes are TRBV7-9 and TRBJ2-2, with D possibly being TRBD1 (5 bases). This CDR3 has 16 residues. V was shortened by 6 bases and J by 6 bases, with 20 bases between the two germline ends. Germline values: CDR1 SEHNR, CDR2 FQNEAQ (reference sequence). The CDR3 is CASSLPPGLPPGELFF. CDR3 coding DNA: TGTGCCAGCAGTCTTCCTCCAGGGCTCCCCCCCGGGGAGCTGTTTTTT.

CDR3 sequence: CASSVAPPGTGGEQYF. CDR3 coding DNA: TGTGCCAGCAGCGTAGCTCCCCCCGGGACAGGGGGCGAGCAGTACTTC. The rearrangement links TRBV9 to TRBJ2-7, with TRBD1 identical over 11 bases. The trim removed 0 bases at V and 6 bases at J, leaving 8 bases unmatched. Germline CDR1 SGDLS, CDR2 YYNGEE. This CDR3 has 16 residues.

In DNA form, the CDR3 reads TGCGCCAGCAGCCATGTGACAGGGGCGATTAATTCACCCCTCCACTTT. As protein: CASSHVTGAINSPLHF. This chain links TRBV4-1 with TRBJ1-6; 8 bases agree with TRBD1. Trimming at V came to 3 bases and at J to 6 bases, leaving 7 bases not matched to a gene. Germline-derived CDR1 and CDR2 are MGHRA and YSYEKL. The CDR3 runs 16 residues.